Following are 27 T cell receptor beta chains from one sample sequenced in a study of cytomegalovirus exposure and HLA in healthy donors. The PCR was carried out with 60 Vbeta primers and 13 Jbeta primers. Assay used: immunoSEQ multiplex PCR; TCRdb lists only in-frame clones, some missing. The data hold 150,000 to 200,000 clones, with over 60% observed a single time. The sequenced sample consisted of PBMCs. The receptor set was obtained from a woman aged 40 to 50 in good health and CMV-seronegative.

The chain uses TRBV7-9 and TRBJ1-2; a possible D gene is TRBD1 (6 bases). With 1 base removed from V and 5 bases from J, the gap between germline ends came to 8 bases. CDR3 size: 13 residues. CDR1 is SEHNR, CDR2 FQNEAQ, per germline (reference sequence). CDR3 in amino acids: CASSLGDTYGYTF. Written as DNA, the CDR3 is TGTGCCAGCAGCTTAGGGGACACATATGGCTACACCTTC.

This clone appeared once. The J gene is TRBJ2-7, the V gene TRBV28; TRBD1 agrees at 7 bases. CDR3 size: 14 residues. Germline V lookup: CDR1 MDHEN, CDR2 SYDVKM. Trimming at V came to 5 bases and at J to 4 bases, leaving 8 bases not matched to a gene. CDR3 DNA sequence: TGTGCCAGCAGTCCCCCCGGGACAGCTTACGAGCAGTACTTC. Translation: CASSPPGTAYEQYF.

This CDR3 reads CASSLGGGSNSPLHF. The CDR3 DNA follows: TGTGCCAGCAGCTTAGGCGGGGGGTCTAATTCACCCCTCCACTTT. This chain connects TRBV7-9 to TRBJ1-6; D is possibly TRBD1 (5 bases). Per germline, CDR1 SEHNR and CDR2 FQNEAQ (reference sequence). This CDR3 comprises 15 residues. V was shortened by 1 base and J by 6 bases, with 10 bases between the two germline ends.

The rearrangement links TRBV9 to TRBJ1-1; 9 nucleotides match TRBD1. Germline lookup yields CDR1 SGDLS and CDR2 YYNGEE. The CDR3 extends over 15 amino acids. The V and J ends lost 3 bases and 0 bases, in that order; junction bases with no gene match: 3. CDR3 sequence reads: CASSAGQGLNTEAFF. The CDR3, as DNA: TGTGCCAGCAGCGCGGGACAGGGACTGAACACTGAAGCTTTCTTT.

The V call is TRBV25-1, the J call TRBJ2-3; a possible D gene is TRBD1 (6 bases). The CDR3 is 13 residues long. Trimming took off 10 bases at V and 5 bases at J, with 16 bases between the two ends. In germline, CDR1 is MGHDK, CDR2 SYGVNS. CDR3 in amino acids: CATKAPGEDTQYF. CDR3 DNA: TGTGCCACCAAAGCCCCAGGGGAAGATACGCAGTATTTT.

This clone has just a few counts. The chain is built from TRBV7-9 and TRBJ2-6; a weak D match, TRBD1 (6 bases). The CDR3 has 19 residues. V lost 0 bases and J 3 bases, leaving 18 bases between the germline ends. Germline-derived CDR1 and CDR2 are SEHNR and FQNEAQ (reference sequence). CDR3 residues: CASSLAGLGRGRGANVLTF. The CDR3 DNA sequence: TGTGCCAGCAGCTTAGCCGGTTTGGGCAGGGGCCGTGGGGCCAACGTCCTGACTTTC.

The gene calls are TRBV7-8 and TRBJ2-1; 7 bases fit TRBD2. Losses at the gene ends were 4 bases for V and 10 bases for J; bases not matched to a gene: 7. There are 13 residues in the CDR3. CDR1 and CDR2 (germline): SGHVS, FQNEAQ. The CDR3 DNA sequence: TGTGCCAGCAGCTCTCCCGGCGGGGGAGAGCAGTTCTTC. Translating it yields CASSSPGGGEQFF.

The gene calls are TRBV5-1 and TRBJ1-4, with 7 bases that match TRBD1. After removal of 2 bases from V and 4 bases from J, the junction contained 2 bases not matched to a gene. The CDR3 extends over 14 amino acids. Germline CDR1 is SGHRS and CDR2 is YFSETQ. Here the CDR3 DNA reads TGCGCCAGCAGCTTACAGGGGAGTAATGAAAAACTGTTTTTT. The encoded protein is CASSLQGSNEKLFF. Using reference TRBV5-1 and TRBJ1-4 for the parts outside the CDR3, the full variable domain is KAGVTQTPRYLIKTRGQQVTLSCSPISGHRSVSWYQQTPGQGLQFLFEYFSETQRNKGNFPGRFSGRQFSNSRSEMNVSTLELGDSALYLCASSLQGSNEKLFFGSGTQLSVL.

The chain carries TRBV6-1 and TRBJ2-1; TRBD1 matches at 8 bases. The CDR3 contains 15 residues. Trimming cost V 0 bases and J 8 bases; bases outside gene matches: 6. The germline V gene has CDR1 MNHNS and CDR2 SASEGT. This chain's CDR3 is CASSEAPGGGYEQFF. The CDR3 nucleotides are TGTGCCAGCAGTGAAGCGCCAGGGGGCGGCTATGAGCAGTTCTTC.

This clone showed up just once. This rearrangement joins TRBV5-1 to TRBJ2-2, with TRBD2 as a possible D gene (5 bases). This CDR3 comprises 16 residues. Trimming cost V 3 bases and J 1 base, with 13 bases left between them. Germline V gene lookup returns CDR1 SGHRS and CDR2 YFSETQ. The CDR3 region is CASSWSQAGNTGELFF. The CDR3 nucleotides are TGCGCCAGCAGCTGGTCTCAGGCGGGGAACACCGGGGAGCTGTTTTTT. The full variable domain, its missing parts supplied by reference TRBV5-1 and TRBJ2-2, is KAGVTQTPRYLIKTRGQQVTLSCSPISGHRSVSWYQQTPGQGLQFLFEYFSETQRNKGNFPGRFSGRQFSNSRSEMNVSTLELGDSALYLCASSWSQAGNTGELFFGEGSRLTVL.

This clone was detected once. This rearrangement joins TRBV5-1 to TRBJ1-1; possible D gene TRBD1, 5 bases. The germline V gene has CDR1 SGHRS and CDR2 YFSETQ. This CDR3 has 17 residues. The ends were cut back, 4 bases at V and 1 base at J, with 20 bases in the middle. The CDR3 spells CASSRVGGVFGNTEAFF. In nucleotides, the CDR3 is TGCGCCAGCAGCCGGGTGGGGGGGGTGTTTGGGAACACTGAAGCTTTCTTT.

The rearrangement uses TRBV25-1 and TRBJ1-1; D is unresolved. The CDR3 is 14 amino acids. The germline V gene encodes CDR1 MGHDK and CDR2 SYGVNS. The V gene lost 6 bases and the J gene lost 0 bases, with 11 bases spanning the gap. In nucleotides, the CDR3 is TGTGCCAGCAGAAGAGGGCAGCTGAACACTGAAGCTTTCTTT. As protein: CASRRGQLNTEAFF.

V is TRBV19 and J is TRBJ1-2, with 8 bases that match TRBD1. The CDR3 loop spans 14 amino acids. Trimming cost V 3 bases and J 6 bases; bases outside gene matches: 6. Germline CDR1 and CDR2: LNHDA and SQIVND (reference sequence). The CDR3: CASSIWDRSDGYTF. For the CDR3, the DNA is TGTGCCAGTAGTATTTGGGACAGGTCGGATGGCTACACCTTC.

This clone came up a few times. The chain employs TRBV19 and TRBJ2-2; 7 nucleotides line up with TRBD2. CDR3 size: 14 residues. Germline CDR1 reads LNHDA; CDR2 reads SQIVND (reference sequence). Trimming cost V 7 bases and J 6 bases; bases outside gene matches: 8. CDR3 residues: CASTSQGGPGELFF. The CDR3, as DNA: TGTGCCAGTACCTCTCAGGGAGGGCCCGGGGAGCTGTTTTTT. Using reference TRBV19 and TRBJ2-2 for the parts outside the CDR3, the full variable domain is DGGITQSPKYLFRKEGQNVTLSCEQNLNHDAMYWYRQDPGQGLRLIYYSQIVNDFQKGDIAEGYSVSREKKESFPLTVTSAQKNPTAFYLCASTSQGGPGELFFGEGSRLTVL.

DNA for the CDR3: TGTGCCAGCAGTCTACCTCGACAGGCTGCTAACTATGGCTACACCTTC. Amino acid sequence: CASSLPRQAANYGYTF. The chain couples TRBV6-6 to TRBJ1-2, with a tentative D call TRBD1 (6 bases). This CDR3 has 16 amino acids. V was cut by 5 bases and J by 0 bases, with 16 bases left in between. Germline assignment: CDR1 MNHNY and CDR2 SVGAGI (reference sequence).

The V call is TRBV6-6, the J call TRBJ1-4; no clear D gene. This CDR3 is built from 16 residues. CDR1 and CDR2 (germline): MNHNY, SVGAGI (reference sequence). V lost 8 bases and J lost 0, with 16 bases in between. CDR3 bases: TGTGCCAGCCGCCCCGAGGCGACGGCAACTAATGAAAAACTGTTTTTT. It translates to CASRPEATATNEKLFF.

In its sample, this clone was seen once. The chain joins TRBV4-1 to TRBJ1-3, with TRBD1 matching 7 bases. V was pared by 4 bases and J by 0 bases, with 9 bases of the junction left unmatched. Germline CDR1 is MGHRA and CDR2 is YSYEKL. This CDR3 spans 17 amino acids. The CDR3 DNA follows: TGCGCCAGCAGCCTAGGAGGGACAGCCGCCTCTGGAAACACCATATATTTT. Its translation is CASSLGGTAASGNTIYF.

V gene TRBV7-3 combines with J gene TRBJ2-3, with TRBD2 identical over 15 bases. CDR3 length: 16 residues. The V segment lost 5 bases and the J segment 8 bases; nucleotides outside the gene matches: 8. The germline gives CDR1 SGHTA, CDR2 FQGTGA. DNA of the CDR3: TGTGCCAGCAGCGGCCGGACTAGCGGGAGGGACGGTACGCAGTATTTT. Translation: CASSGRTSGRDGTQYF.

This chain connects TRBV29-1 to TRBJ2-6; D is possibly TRBD2 (6 bases). Germline assignment: CDR1 SQVTM and CDR2 ANQGSEA. The CDR3 extends over 14 amino acids. The V and J ends lost 4 bases and 0 bases respectively, with 7 bases between them. The CDR3 DNA follows: TGCAGCGTTGGGGACTTCTCTGGGGCCAACGTCCTGACTTTC. Translating it yields CSVGDFSGANVLTF. Full variable domain (outside the CDR3, taken from reference TRBV29-1 and TRBJ2-6): SAVISQKPSRDICQRGTSLTIQCQVDSQVTMMFWYRQQPGQSLTLIATANQGSEATYESGFVIDKFPISRPNLTFSTLTVSNMSPEDSSIYLCSVGDFSGANVLTFGAGSRLTVL.

This clone showed up just a few times. V gene TRBV6-1 combines with J gene TRBJ1-5, with TRBD1 identical over 8 bases. The CDR3 has 13 amino acids. Unmatched junction bases numbered 7, after V lost 11 bases and J lost 4 bases. Germline-derived CDR1 and CDR2 are MNHNS and SASEGT. The CDR3 DNA reads TGTGCCTCGAACCGGGACAGGAATCAGCCCCAGCATTTT. It is translated as CASNRDRNQPQHF.

The chain joins TRBV2 to TRBJ1-4, with 7 bases matching TRBD1. Germline CDR1 and CDR2: SNHLY and FYNNEI. The CDR3 spans 14 residues. The V gene end was trimmed by 9 bases and the J gene end by 7 bases; junction bases not matched to a gene: 11. CDR3 sequence reads: CASADRTGGEKLFF. The CDR3 DNA sequence: TGTGCCAGTGCGGACAGGACTGGCGGTGAAAAACTGTTTTTT.

The count of this clone is one. The chain recombines TRBV5-4 with TRBJ1-2, with a tentative D call TRBD1 (6 bases). Trimming removed 4 bases at V and 5 bases at J, with 18 bases between. Germline values: CDR1 SGHNT, CDR2 YYREEE (reference sequence). The CDR3 sequence is 15 residues long. Here the CDR3 reads CASSIPWGREYGYTF. The CDR3 region has the DNA TGTGCCAGCAGCATTCCGTGGGGGCGGGAGTATGGCTACACCTTC.

The rearrangement uses TRBV7-3 and TRBJ2-1; TRBD1 agrees at 8 bases. Germline V gene data show CDR1 as SGHTA and CDR2 as FQGTGA. V lost 5 bases to trimming and J lost 3 bases; unmatched junction nucleotides: 3. This CDR3 comprises 14 residues. The CDR3 region is CASSQGQDYNEQFF. In DNA, the CDR3 is TGTGCCAGCAGCCAGGGACAGGACTACAATGAGCAGTTCTTC.

The chain carries TRBV2 and TRBJ2-4; D unresolved. This CDR3 is built from 12 residues. Looked up from germline, CDR1 is SNHLY and CDR2 is FYNNEI. Trimming left V 3 bases short and J 7 bases short, with 7 bases between. CDR3 nucleotide sequence: TGTGCCAGCAGTGATAACGGGAACATTCAGTACTTC. Translated: CASSDNGNIQYF. The entire variable domain, with the rest obtained from reference TRBV2 and TRBJ2-4, is as follows: EPEVTQTPSHQVTQMGQEVILRCVPISNHLYFYWYRQILGQKVEFLVSFYNNEISEKSEIFDDQFSVERPDGSNFTLKIRSTKLEDSAMYFCASSDNGNIQYFGAGTRLSVL.

The rearrangement uses TRBV10-3 and TRBJ2-1, with 8 bases matching TRBD2. V lost 5 bases, J lost 5 bases, and 8 bases stayed unmatched. CDR1 ENHRY and CDR2 SYGVKD come from the germline V gene. The CDR3 has 15 amino acids. CDR3 sequence (DNA): TGTGCCATCAGTTCAGCGGGAGAGGGAAACAATGAGCAGTTCTTC. Translating gives CAISSAGEGNNEQFF.

The rearrangement joins TRBV4-1 to TRBJ1-2; 7 bases are a match to TRBD1. The CDR3 consists of 15 residues. V shed 0 bases, J shed 4 bases, and the junction held 5 bases outside the gene matches. Per germline, CDR1 MGHRA and CDR2 YSYEKL. The CDR3 here is CASSQDSGTVYGYTF. The CDR3 DNA sequence: TGCGCCAGCAGCCAAGATTCGGGGACAGTCTATGGCTACACCTTC.

The chain joins TRBV7-3 to TRBJ2-1; 8 positions match TRBD1. Looked up from germline, CDR1 is SGHTA and CDR2 is FQGTGA. Trimming at V came to 5 bases and at J to 0 bases, leaving 3 bases not matched to a gene. This CDR3 spans 15 amino acids. The CDR3 spells CASSPQGASYNEQFF. CDR3 bases: TGTGCCAGCAGCCCGCAGGGGGCCTCCTACAATGAGCAGTTCTTC. Based on the CDR3 plus reference TRBV7-3 and TRBJ2-1, the full variable domain is GAGVSQTPSNKVTEKGKYVELRCDPISGHTALYWYRQSLGQGPEFLIYFQGTGAADDSGLPNDRFFAVRPEGSVSTLKIQRTERGDSAVYLCASSPQGASYNEQFFGPGTRLTVL.